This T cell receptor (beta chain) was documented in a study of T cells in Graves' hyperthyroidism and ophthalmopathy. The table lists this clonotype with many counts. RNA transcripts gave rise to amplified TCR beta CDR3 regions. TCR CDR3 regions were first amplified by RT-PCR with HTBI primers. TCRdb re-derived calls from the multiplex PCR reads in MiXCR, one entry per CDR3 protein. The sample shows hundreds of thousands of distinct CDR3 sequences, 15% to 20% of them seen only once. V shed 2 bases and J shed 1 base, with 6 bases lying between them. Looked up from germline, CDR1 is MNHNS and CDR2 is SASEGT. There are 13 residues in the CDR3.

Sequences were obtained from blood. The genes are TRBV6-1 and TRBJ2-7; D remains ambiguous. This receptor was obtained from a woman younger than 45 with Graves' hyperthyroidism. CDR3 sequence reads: CASSESMSYEQYF. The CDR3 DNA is TGTGCCAGCAGTGAATCCATGTCCTACGAGCAGTACTTC.